The 5 T cell receptor beta chains reported below all come from one sample, sequenced in a study of neurological immune-mediated disorders (dated by TCRdb to the late 2010s). Library preparation was by 5' RACE. Sequenced using an Illumina HiSeq 2500. In-frame beta chains were kept once TCRdb had trimmed the public reads at Q25 with fastp and called clones with MiXCR. All rows with the same CDR3 protein become a single entry with the most common DNA and genes. The sample contains approximately 60,000 distinct CDR3 sequences, 4.1% of them found a single time. Roughly 2.7% of the sample lies in the top ten. The sample consisted of PBMCs. The receptors here all came from a man over 45 with multiple sclerosis.

This clonotype showed up many times. This chain uses TRBV6-1 with TRBJ2-7; tentatively, D is TRBD1 (5 bases). The germline V gene encodes CDR1 MNHNS and CDR2 SASEGT. CDR3 length equals 14 residues. Trimming removed 6 bases from V and 0 bases from J, with 12 bases in between. The CDR3 DNA reads TGTGCCAGCAGCCAGGGATTTCGCTCCTACGAGCAGTACTTC. Translating gives CASSQGFRSYEQYF.

The chain employs TRBV6-5 and TRBJ2-7; 7 positions agree with TRBD1. The CDR3 contains 15 residues. With 0 bases clipped from V and 7 bases from J, the junction kept 9 bases outside the gene matches. Germline V gene lookup returns CDR1 MNHEY and CDR2 SVGAGI. Here the CDR3 reads CASSYSNTGVKEQYF. CDR3 DNA sequence: TGTGCCAGCAGTTACTCGAACACAGGGGTGAAAGAGCAGTACTTC.

At least ten counts were recorded for this clonotype. The chain recombines TRBV6-2 or TRBV6-3 with TRBJ2-1; TRBD2 matches 8 bases. With 8 bases clipped from V and 10 bases from J, the junction kept 13 bases outside the gene matches. This CDR3 region has 14 residues. The germline V gene encodes CDR1 MNHEY and CDR2 SVGEGT. The DNA of the CDR3 is TGTGCCAGCTCGAACCGGCGGGGGGCCCGAGAGCAGTTCTTC. Amino acids: CASSNRRGAREQFF.

This clonotype was seen more than once but under ten times. The rearrangement joins TRBV7-2 to TRBJ2-3, with D possibly matching TRBD1 (5 bases). V lost 3 bases, J lost 0 bases, and 13 bases lay in between. Per the germline V gene, CDR1 is SGHTA and CDR2 is FQGNSA. This CDR3 spans 16 amino acids. CDR3 in amino acids: CASSLVTVTSTDTQYF. The CDR3 DNA follows: TGTGCCAGCAGCTTGGTGACAGTAACTAGCACAGATACGCAGTATTTT.

This clonotype was recorded many times. The CDR3, as DNA: TGCGCCAGCAGGGACAGTCGGGGGAGGAACACTGAAGCTTTCTTT. Protein: CASRDSRGRNTEAFF. This rearrangement joins TRBV5-1 to TRBJ1-1; D perhaps matches TRBD1 (6 bases). This CDR3 comprises 15 residues. Trimming pared 5 bases from V and 1 base from J, leaving 15 bases between. From germline, CDR1 is SGHRS and CDR2 YFSETQ.